This T cell receptor (beta chain) stems from a study of cytomegalovirus exposure and HLA in healthy donors. Study results and limitations: Sequencing likely caused a cluster of highly shared sequence variants.

60 Vbeta and 13 Jbeta primers were used in PCR. The protocol was immunoSEQ multiplex PCR, while the TCRdb copy is restricted to in-frame clones and leaves out a portion. The table shows around 150,000 clones, with more than 65% occurring only once. The CDR3 length is 18 residues. Trimming cost V 0 bases and J 0 bases, with 13 bases left between them. Looked up from germline, CDR1 is SGDLS and CDR2 is YYNGEE. Worth noting for this clone: Its specificity is not known.

The rearrangement joins TRBV9 to TRBJ1-6; D gene unclear. Material: PBMCs. The sequence was obtained from a man aged 25 to 40 in good health and CMV-seropositive. The CDR3 here is CASSVGPSPLSYNSPLHF. For the CDR3, the DNA is TGTGCCAGCAGCGTAGGCCCAAGCCCCCTCTCCTATAATTCACCCCTCCACTTT.